Below are 19 T cell receptor beta chains sequenced from a single sample in a study of cytomegalovirus exposure and HLA in healthy donors. Both 60 Vbeta primers and 13 Jbeta primers went into the PCR. The table came from immunoSEQ multiplex PCR; TCRdb's copy has only in-frame clones and leaves some out. Among fewer than 200,000 clones listed, around three quarters were seen once. Sequencing used PBMCs. These receptors were collected from a woman in her 30s in good health and CMV-seronegative.

The rearrangement uses TRBV7-8 and TRBJ1-2; D is possibly TRBD1 (6 bases). CDR3 length: 14 amino acids. CDR1 is SGHVS and CDR2 is FQNEAQ in the germline V gene. Trimming pared 5 bases from V and 8 bases from J, leaving 18 bases between. CDR3 sequence reads: CASSANRAQGGYTF. CDR3 nucleotides: TGTGCCAGCAGCGCCAACAGGGCTCAAGGCGGCTACACCTTC.

V is TRBV4-2 and J is TRBJ1-1; D gene uncertain. Germline loops: CDR1 LGHNA, CDR2 YNFKEQ. The CDR3 totals 15 residues. The germline V and J ends were trimmed by 1 base and 11 bases, with 20 bases remaining between them. CDR3 in amino acids: CASSQGSNFPQTAFF. The CDR3, as DNA: TGTGCCAGCAGCCAAGGTAGTAATTTTCCCCAAACGGCTTTCTTT.

This sequence joins TRBV5-8 and TRBJ1-5; D is possibly TRBD1 (5 bases). Germline V gene sequence: CDR1 SGHTS, CDR2 YDEGEE. This CDR3 is built from 16 residues. The V gene lost 0 bases and the J gene lost 2 bases, with 12 bases spanning the gap. CDR3 residues: CASSLDGGIGNQPQHF. CDR3 nucleotide sequence: TGTGCCAGCAGCTTGGATGGGGGGATAGGCAATCAGCCCCAGCATTTT.

The rearrangement joins TRBV7-6 to TRBJ2-1; D ambiguous. CDR3 length: 12 amino acids. V lost 3 bases to trimming and J lost 6 bases, with 6 bases between them. Germline V gene sequence: CDR1 SGHVS, CDR2 FNYEAQ. CDR3 coding DNA: TGTGCCAGCAGCTTTTCGGTCAATGAGCAGTTCTTC. Amino acid sequence: CASSFSVNEQFF.

This chain connects TRBV4-2 to TRBJ2-1, with 12 bases aligning to TRBD2. The CDR3 runs to 15 residues. Germline CDR1 is LGHNA and CDR2 is YNFKEQ. The J segment lost 9 bases and the V segment lost 5 bases, leaving 8 bases of the junction unmatched. The CDR3 spells CASSALAGGPGEQFF. CDR3 in DNA: TGTGCCAGCAGCGCCCTAGCGGGAGGGCCCGGTGAGCAGTTCTTC.

V usage is TRBV7-3 and J usage is TRBJ2-2; TRBD2 matches 9 bases. CDR3 length equals 16 residues. V was clipped by 1 base and J by 5 bases; unmatched bases: 5. Germline V lookup: CDR1 SGHTA, CDR2 FQGTGA. The CDR3 protein is CASSLSGTSITGELFF. The CDR3 DNA is TGTGCCAGCAGCTTAAGCGGGACTAGCATTACCGGGGAGCTGTTTTTT.

This clone was picked up a small number of times. The chain uses TRBV19 and TRBJ2-1; D perhaps matches TRBD2 (6 bases). Trimming cost V 2 bases and J 10 bases, with 12 bases left between them. The germline V gene encodes CDR1 LNHDA and CDR2 SQIVND (reference sequence). The length of the CDR3 is 13 residues. The CDR3 nucleotides are TGTGCCAGTAGTATATCCGCGGGATCAGAGCAGTTCTTC. Its translation: CASSISAGSEQFF.

V usage is TRBV29-1 and J usage is TRBJ2-3; TRBD1 aligns across 9 bases. The CDR3 is 12 amino acids. Germline V gene data show CDR1 as SQVTM and CDR2 as ANQGSEA. The CDR3 DNA reads TGCATGGGACAGGGTAACACAGATACGCAGTATTTT. Amino acids: CMGQGNTDTQYF.

The J gene is TRBJ2-7, the V gene TRBV23-1, with a tentative D call TRBD2 (5 bases). TRBV23-1 is noted as an ORF with a role that remains uncertain. Trimming pared 3 bases from V and 3 bases from J, leaving 18 bases between. This CDR3 contains 16 residues. DNA for the CDR3: TGCGCCAGCAGTCACCCCGAGTTAGCGCTTAACTACGAGCAGTACTTC. This gives the protein CASSHPELALNYEQYF.

The rearrangement uses TRBV6-1 and TRBJ2-7; 10 bases align to TRBD1. Unmatched junction bases numbered 3, after V lost 7 bases and J lost 3 bases. This CDR3 has 13 amino acids. The germline CDR1 and CDR2 sequences are MNHNS and SASEGT. The CDR3 DNA is TGTGCCAGCAAGAGGACAGGGGGCTACGAGCAGTACTTC. It translates to CASKRTGGYEQYF.

Concerning this clone: Other DNA sequences within the sample encode an identical CDR3. The V call is TRBV6-4, the J call TRBJ2-1, with D perhaps TRBD1 (6 bases). CDR1 and CDR2 (germline): MRHNA, SNTAGT. Between the trimmed V and J ends, which lost 0 bases and 6 bases, there was a span of 9 bases. The CDR3 consists of 14 residues. CDR3 loop: CASSDSPGVNEQFF. The CDR3 DNA is TGTGCCAGCAGTGACTCTCCAGGGGTCAATGAGCAGTTCTTC.

The chain has TRBV30 and TRBJ2-5; possibly TRBD2 for D (5 bases). This CDR3 region has 14 residues. V was trimmed by 1 base and J by 2 bases, leaving 11 bases between them. CDR1 and CDR2 (germline): GTSNPN, SVGIG (reference sequence). The DNA of the CDR3 is TGTGCCTGGAGTGGCACTAGACTTCAAGAGACCCAGTACTTC. It is translated as CAWSGTRLQETQYF.

This chain connects TRBV2 to TRBJ2-1; 9 nucleotides match TRBD2. V lost 5 bases and J lost 4; bases outside the gene matches: 6. CDR1 is SNHLY, CDR2 FYNNEI, per germline. The CDR3 length is 15 residues. CDR3 sequence: CASSPGLASYNEQFF. CDR3 nucleotide sequence: TGTGCCAGCAGTCCGGGACTAGCATCTTACAATGAGCAGTTCTTC.

This chain joins TRBV11-3 and TRBJ2-2; TRBD1 might be the D (5 bases). Germline lookup yields CDR1 SGHNT and CDR2 YENEEA. The CDR3 consists of 15 residues. V lost 2 bases and J 2 bases, leaving 9 bases between the germline ends. The CDR3: CASSLSGHNTGELFF. CDR3 DNA sequence: TGTGCCAGCAGCTTAAGTGGACATAACACCGGGGAGCTGTTTTTT.

CDR3 in DNA: TGTGCCAGCAGCTTAGTGGCCGGGACAGGTGGAGCGCAGTTCTTC. As protein: CASSLVAGTGGAQFF. The chain uses TRBV7-2 and TRBJ2-1; 8 bases agree with TRBD1. Looked up from germline, CDR1 is SGHTA and CDR2 is FQGNSA. This CDR3 has 15 residues. Trimming took 1 base from V and 12 from J; bases not matched to a gene: 11. Full variable domain (missing parts from reference TRBV7-2 and TRBJ2-1): GAGVSQSPSNKVTEKGKDVELRCDPISGHTALYWYRQSLGQGLEFLIYFQGNSAPDKSGLPSDRFSAERTGGSVSTLTIQRTQQEDSAVYLCASSLVAGTGGAQFFGPGTRLTVL.

The chain has TRBV11-2 and TRBJ2-5, with 10 positions matching TRBD2. V shed 3 bases and J 1 base; nucleotides not matched to a gene: 5. Germline V gene data show CDR1 as SGHAT and CDR2 as FQNNGV. CDR3 length equals 16 residues. The CDR3 DNA reads as TGTGCCAGCAGCTTCGGCCTAGCGGGGGCCCAAGAGACCCAGTACTTC. It yields the protein CASSFGLAGAQETQYF.

This clone has just a few counts. V gene TRBV19 combines with J gene TRBJ1-2, with 7 positions matching TRBD1. The CDR3 is 13 residues long. The J segment lost 2 bases and the V segment lost 6 bases, leaving 3 bases of the junction unmatched. Germline CDR1 and CDR2: LNHDA and SQIVND (reference sequence). CDR3 nucleotide sequence: TGTGCCAGTAGGGACAGGAACAACTATGGCTACACCTTC. Protein: CASRDRNNYGYTF.

The chain is built from TRBV25-1 and TRBJ1-1; 8 bases agree with TRBD1. Germline V gene lookup returns CDR1 MGHDK and CDR2 SYGVNS. The V gene end was trimmed by 4 bases and the J gene end by 6 bases; junction bases not matched to a gene: 7. The CDR3 spans 14 residues. The CDR3 here is CASSGTGRLAEAFF. The CDR3 DNA reads TGTGCCAGCAGTGGGACAGGGAGGCTAGCTGAAGCTTTCTTT.

This clone was picked up one time. The chain recombines TRBV18 with TRBJ2-7; D may be TRBD1 (6 bases). The V and J ends lost 3 bases and 7 bases respectively, with 16 bases between them. CDR1 and CDR2 from the germline V gene are KGHSH and LQKENI. This CDR3 has 14 amino acids. The CDR3 region is CASSPGMDQGEQYF. The CDR3 DNA follows: TGTGCCAGCTCACCCGGGATGGACCAGGGGGAGCAGTACTTC. Variable domain in full (rest from reference TRBV18 and TRBJ2-7): NAGVMQNPRHLVRRRGQEARLRCSPMKGHSHVYWYRQLPEEGLKFMVYLQKENIIDESGMPKERFSAEFPKEGPSILRIQQVVRGDSAAYFCASSPGMDQGEQYFGPGTRLTVT.